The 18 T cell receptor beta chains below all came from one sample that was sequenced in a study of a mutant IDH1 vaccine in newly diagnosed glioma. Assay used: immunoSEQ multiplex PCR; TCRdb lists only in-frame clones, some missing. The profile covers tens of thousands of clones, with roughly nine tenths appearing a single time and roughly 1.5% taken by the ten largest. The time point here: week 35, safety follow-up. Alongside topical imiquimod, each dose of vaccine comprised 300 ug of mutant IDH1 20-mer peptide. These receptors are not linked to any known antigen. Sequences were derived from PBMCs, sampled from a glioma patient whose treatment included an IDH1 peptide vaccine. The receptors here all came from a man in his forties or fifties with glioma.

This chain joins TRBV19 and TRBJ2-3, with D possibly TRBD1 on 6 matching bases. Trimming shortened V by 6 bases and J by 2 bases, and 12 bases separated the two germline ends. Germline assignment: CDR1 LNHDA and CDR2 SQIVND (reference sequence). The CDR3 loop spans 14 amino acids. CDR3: CASRKTGATDTQYF. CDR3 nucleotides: TGTGCCAGTAGGAAGACAGGAGCCACAGATACGCAGTATTTT.

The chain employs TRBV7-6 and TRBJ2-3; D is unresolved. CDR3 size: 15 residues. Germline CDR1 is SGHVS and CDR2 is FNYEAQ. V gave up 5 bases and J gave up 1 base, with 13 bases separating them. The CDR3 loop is CASSPVRRRTDTQYF. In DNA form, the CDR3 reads TGTGCCAGCAGCCCCGTCCGGCGGCGCACAGATACGCAGTATTTT.

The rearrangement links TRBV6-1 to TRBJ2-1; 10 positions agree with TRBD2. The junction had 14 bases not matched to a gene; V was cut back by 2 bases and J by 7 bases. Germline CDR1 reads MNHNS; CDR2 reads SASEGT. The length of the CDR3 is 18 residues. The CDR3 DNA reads TGTGCCAGCAGTGAAACGAATGCGAGGACTAGCGGAGGAAATGAGCAGTTCTTC. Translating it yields CASSETNARTSGGNEQFF.

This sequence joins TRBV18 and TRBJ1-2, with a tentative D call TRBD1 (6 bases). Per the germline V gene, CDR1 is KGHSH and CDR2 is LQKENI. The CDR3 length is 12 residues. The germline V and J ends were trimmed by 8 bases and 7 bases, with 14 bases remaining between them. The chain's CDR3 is CASTDSLGGYTF. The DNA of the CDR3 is TGTGCCAGCACGGACAGCTTAGGTGGCTACACCTTC.

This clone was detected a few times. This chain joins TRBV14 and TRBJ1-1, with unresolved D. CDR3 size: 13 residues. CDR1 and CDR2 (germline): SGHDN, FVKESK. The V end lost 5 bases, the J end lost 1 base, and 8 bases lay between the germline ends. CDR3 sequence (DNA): TGTGCCAGCAGCGTAGGAGGGAACACTGAAGCTTTCTTT. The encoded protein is CASSVGGNTEAFF.

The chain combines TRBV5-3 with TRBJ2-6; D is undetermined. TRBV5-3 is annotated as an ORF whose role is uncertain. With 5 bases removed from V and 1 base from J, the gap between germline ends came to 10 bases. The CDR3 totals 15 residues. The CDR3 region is CARSPGPSGANVLTF. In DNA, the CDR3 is TGTGCCAGAAGTCCAGGCCCATCTGGGGCCAACGTCCTGACTTTC.

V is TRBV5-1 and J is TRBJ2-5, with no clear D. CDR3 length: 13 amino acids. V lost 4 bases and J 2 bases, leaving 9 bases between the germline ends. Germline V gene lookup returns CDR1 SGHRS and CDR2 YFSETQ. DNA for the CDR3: TGCGCCAGCAGCAAGCGCATACAAGAGACCCAGTACTTC. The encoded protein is CASSKRIQETQYF. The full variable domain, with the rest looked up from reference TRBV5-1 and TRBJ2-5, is KAGVTQTPRYLIKTRGQQVTLSCSPISGHRSVSWYQQTPGQGLQFLFEYFSETQRNKGNFPGRFSGRQFSNSRSEMNVSTLELGDSALYLCASSKRIQETQYFGPGTRLLVL.

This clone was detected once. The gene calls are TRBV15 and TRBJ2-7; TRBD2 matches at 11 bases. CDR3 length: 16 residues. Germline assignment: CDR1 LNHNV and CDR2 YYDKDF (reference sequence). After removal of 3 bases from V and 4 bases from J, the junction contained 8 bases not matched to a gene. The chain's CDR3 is CATSSGTSGRRYEQYF. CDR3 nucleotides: TGTGCCACCAGCAGTGGTACTAGCGGGAGACGATACGAGCAGTACTTC.

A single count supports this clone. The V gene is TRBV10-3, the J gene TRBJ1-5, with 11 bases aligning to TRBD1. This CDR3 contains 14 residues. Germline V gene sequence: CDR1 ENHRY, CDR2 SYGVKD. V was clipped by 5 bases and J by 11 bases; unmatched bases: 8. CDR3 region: CAISTRTGGSAQHF. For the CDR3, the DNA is TGTGCCATCAGTACTAGGACAGGGGGCTCGGCCCAGCATTTT.

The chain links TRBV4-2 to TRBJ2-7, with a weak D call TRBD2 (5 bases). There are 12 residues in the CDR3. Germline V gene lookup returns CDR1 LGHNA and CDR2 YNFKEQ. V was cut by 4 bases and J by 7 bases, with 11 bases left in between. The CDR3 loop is CASSRAGGEQYF. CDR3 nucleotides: TGTGCCAGCAGCCGGGCAGGCGGGGAGCAGTACTTC.

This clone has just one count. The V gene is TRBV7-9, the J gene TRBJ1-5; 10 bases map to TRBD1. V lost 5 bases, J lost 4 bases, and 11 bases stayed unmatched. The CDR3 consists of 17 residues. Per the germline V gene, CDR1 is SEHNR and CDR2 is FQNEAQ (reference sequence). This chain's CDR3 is CASSGKPGQGSNQPQHF. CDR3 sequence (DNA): TGTGCCAGCAGCGGCAAACCGGGACAGGGGTCAAATCAGCCCCAGCATTTT.

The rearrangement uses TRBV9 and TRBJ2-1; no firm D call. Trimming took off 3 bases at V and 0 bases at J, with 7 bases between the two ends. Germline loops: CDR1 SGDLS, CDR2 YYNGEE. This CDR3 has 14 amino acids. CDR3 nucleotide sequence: TGTGCCAGCAGCGGTTACTCCTCCTACAATGAGCAGTTCTTC. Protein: CASSGYSSYNEQFF.

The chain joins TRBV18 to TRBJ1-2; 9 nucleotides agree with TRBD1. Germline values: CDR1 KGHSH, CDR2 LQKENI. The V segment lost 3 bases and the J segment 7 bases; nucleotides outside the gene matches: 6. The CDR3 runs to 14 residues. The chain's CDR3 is CASSPVGQGGGYTF. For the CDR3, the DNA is TGTGCCAGCTCACCGGTGGGACAGGGAGGTGGCTACACCTTC.

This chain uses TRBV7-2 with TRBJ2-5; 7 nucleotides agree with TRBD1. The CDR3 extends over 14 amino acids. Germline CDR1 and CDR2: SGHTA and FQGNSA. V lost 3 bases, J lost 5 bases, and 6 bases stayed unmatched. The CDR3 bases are TGTGCCAGCAGCTTGAGGGGGCGCGGGGAGACCCAGTACTTC. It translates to CASSLRGRGETQYF.

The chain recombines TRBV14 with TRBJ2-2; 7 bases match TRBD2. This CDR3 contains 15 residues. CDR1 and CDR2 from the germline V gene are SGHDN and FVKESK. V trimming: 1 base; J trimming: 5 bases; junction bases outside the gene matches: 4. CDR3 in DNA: TGTGCCAGCAGCCAAGCTAGCGGTTATACCGGGGAGCTGTTTTTT. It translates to CASSQASGYTGELFF.

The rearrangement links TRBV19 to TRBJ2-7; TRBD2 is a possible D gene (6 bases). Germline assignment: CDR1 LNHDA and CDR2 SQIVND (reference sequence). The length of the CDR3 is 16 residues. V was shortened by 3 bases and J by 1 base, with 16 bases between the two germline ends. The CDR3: CASSMAGRRMSYEQYF. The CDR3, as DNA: TGTGCCAGTAGTATGGCGGGGAGGAGAATGTCCTACGAGCAGTACTTC.

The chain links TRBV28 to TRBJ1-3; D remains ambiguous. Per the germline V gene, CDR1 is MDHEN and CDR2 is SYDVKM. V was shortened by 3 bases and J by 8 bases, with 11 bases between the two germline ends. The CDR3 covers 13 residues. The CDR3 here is CASSLEGVDTIYF. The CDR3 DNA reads TGTGCCAGCAGTTTGGAGGGAGTAGACACCATATATTTT.

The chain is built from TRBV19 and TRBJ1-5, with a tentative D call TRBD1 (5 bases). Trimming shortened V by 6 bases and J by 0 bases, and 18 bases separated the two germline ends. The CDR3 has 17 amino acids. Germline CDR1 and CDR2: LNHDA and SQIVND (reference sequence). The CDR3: CASRVGRASYSNQPQHF. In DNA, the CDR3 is TGTGCCAGTAGAGTGGGGCGGGCATCATATAGCAATCAGCCCCAGCATTTT.